The 10 T cell receptor beta chains listed next were all sequenced from one sample in a study of cytomegalovirus exposure and HLA in healthy donors. 13 Jbeta primers and 60 Vbeta primers were used for the PCR. The assay was immunoSEQ multiplex PCR, and TCRdb's table has in-frame clones only and misses some. This table holds more than 85,000 clones, roughly 80% found once. The sample was PBMCs. These receptors were taken from a man aged 25-45 years in good health and CMV-seropositive.

The rearrangement links TRBV11-2 to TRBJ1-3; TRBD1 aligns across 7 bases. Losses at the gene ends were 3 bases for V and 4 bases for J; bases not matched to a gene: 3. Germline V lookup: CDR1 SGHAT, CDR2 FQNNGV. The CDR3 is made up of 14 amino acids. CDR3 bases: TGTGCCAGCAGCTTGACAGGGATCGGAAACACCATATATTTT. Its protein product is CASSLTGIGNTIYF.

This clone was picked up a small number of times. V and J are TRBV6-1 and TRBJ2-7; D is possibly TRBD2 (6 bases). CDR3 length: 15 residues. Germline V gene sequence: CDR1 MNHNS, CDR2 SASEGT. V shed 1 base and J shed 0 bases, with 10 bases lying between them. The CDR3: CASSEEGRSSYEQYF. As DNA, the CDR3 is TGTGCCAGCAGTGAAGAAGGGAGGAGCTCCTACGAGCAGTACTTC.

This chain connects TRBV6-5 to TRBJ1-2; perhaps TRBD1 as D (6 bases). This CDR3 spans 14 amino acids. The germline CDR1 and CDR2 sequences are MNHEY and SVGAGI. V lost 5 bases and J 4 bases, leaving 14 bases between the germline ends. The CDR3 loop is CASSRGRGAYGYTF. The CDR3 DNA reads as TGTGCCAGCAGTAGGGGGAGGGGGGCCTATGGCTACACCTTC.

This clone was counted a few times. The V gene is TRBV25-1, the J gene TRBJ1-1; D possibly corresponds to TRBD1 (6 bases). Trimming removed 8 bases at V and 0 bases at J, with 13 bases between. The CDR3 covers 14 residues. Germline lookup yields CDR1 MGHDK and CDR2 SYGVNS. CDR3 sequence: CASSETGMNTEAFF. The CDR3, as DNA: TGTGCCAGCTCGGAGACAGGCATGAACACTGAAGCTTTCTTT.

The rearrangement joins TRBV4-1 to TRBJ2-7, with D maybe TRBD2 (7 bases). This CDR3 comprises 15 residues. The V end lost 1 base, the J end lost 1 base, and 11 bases lay between the germline ends. CDR1 is MGHRA and CDR2 is YSYEKL in the germline V gene. The CDR3 nucleotides read TGCGCCAGCAGCCAAGCCGGGGGGCAATCCTACGAGCAGTACTTC. Translating gives CASSQAGGQSYEQYF.

The rearrangement joins TRBV6-1 to TRBJ2-2; D gene uncertain. The CDR3 covers 14 residues. Germline assignment: CDR1 MNHNS and CDR2 SASEGT. V was cut by 2 bases and J by 8 bases, with 12 bases left in between. The CDR3 sequence is CASSEFDGTGELFF. CDR3 DNA sequence: TGTGCCAGCAGTGAATTTGATGGTACAGGGGAGCTGTTTTTT.

The rearrangement uses TRBV28 and TRBJ1-1; D perhaps matches TRBD1 (6 bases). V lost 6 bases, J lost 2 bases, and 13 bases lay in between. The CDR3 has 14 amino acids. Germline V gives CDR1 MDHEN, CDR2 SYDVKM. CDR3 DNA: TGTGCCAGCAGGGTGACAGGATTAAACACTGAAGCTTTCTTT. Protein sequence: CASRVTGLNTEAFF.

V gene TRBV5-1 combines with J gene TRBJ2-1, with 9 bases that match TRBD1. The germline gives CDR1 SGHRS, CDR2 YFSETQ. The CDR3 runs to 15 residues. The J segment lost 6 bases and the V segment lost 2 bases, leaving 6 bases of the junction unmatched. CDR3: CASSFTGGLINEQFF. In nucleotides, the CDR3 is TGCGCCAGCAGCTTTACAGGGGGCCTAATCAATGAGCAGTTCTTC.

This chain links TRBV6-5 with TRBJ1-2; weak D call: TRBD1 (6 bases). The CDR3 is 15 amino acids. V dropped 2 bases and J dropped 5 bases, with 15 bases sitting between them. CDR1 and CDR2 from the germline V gene are MNHEY and SVGAGI. This chain's CDR3 is CASSYKDRMGYGYTF. In DNA form, the CDR3 reads TGTGCCAGCAGTTACAAAGACAGGATGGGGTATGGCTACACCTTC.

The gene calls are TRBV5-6 and TRBJ1-1; TRBD1 is a possible D gene (6 bases). The V and J ends lost 3 bases and 3 bases respectively, with 15 bases between them. This CDR3 has 15 residues. Germline V gives CDR1 SGHDT, CDR2 YYEEEE. CDR3 region: CASSWGGGEYTEAFF. CDR3 nucleotide sequence: TGTGCCAGCAGCTGGGGAGGGGGGGAGTACACTGAAGCTTTCTTT.